These 32 T cell receptor beta chains originate from one sample sequenced in a study of T cell repertoires in cytomegalovirus infection. No antigens are known for them. TCRdb recomputed calls from the reads with MiXCR, one row per CDR3 protein. This repertoire shows some 560,000 distinct CDR3 sequences, 40% found once; its top ten account for 48%. Source: cultured PBMCs, taken from culture after CMV antigen stimulation. The source is a human donor in good health (CMV status not recorded). Some clones in this sample may be carry-over from other donors' samples.

This clonotype was counted only a few times. The rearrangement joins TRBV7-2 to TRBJ2-2; 10 positions match TRBD1. The CDR3 has 16 residues. Germline loops: CDR1 SGHTA, CDR2 FQGNSA. The junction had 6 bases not matched to a gene; V was cut back by 2 bases and J by 6 bases. The CDR3 DNA sequence: TGTGCCAGCAGCTTATGGGGGACAGGGGCCCCCGGGGAGCTGTTTTTT. It encodes CASSLWGTGAPGELFF.

The rearrangement joins TRBV5-3 to TRBJ2-7; 8 bases line up with TRBD1. TRBV5-3 is sorted into the ORF group, with uncertain function. The CDR3 is 14 residues long. V trimming: 8 bases; J trimming: 2 bases; junction bases outside the gene matches: 9. The CDR3: CASSRKQGAYEQYF. The CDR3 nucleotides are TGTGCCAGCAGCCGTAAACAGGGGGCCTACGAGCAGTACTTC.

The rearrangement links TRBV28 to TRBJ1-2; D call uncertain. The V end lost 7 bases, the J end lost 7 bases, and 13 bases lay between the germline ends. The CDR3 has 12 residues. CDR1 and CDR2 (germline): MDHEN, SYDVKM. The CDR3 sequence is CASTSSGAGYTF. As DNA, the CDR3 is TGTGCCAGCACGTCTTCGGGAGCTGGCTACACCTTC.

A note on this clonotype: This may come from a read error, since a much larger clone is one base off. The chain links TRBV7-2 to TRBJ2-3, with 9 bases that match TRBD2. Germline V gene sequence: CDR1 SGHTA, CDR2 FQGNSA. The CDR3 totals 18 residues. With V trimmed by 3 bases and J by 0 bases, 10 bases remained unmatched. CDR3 coding DNA: TGTGCCAGCAGCTTTGAAGCGGGGGGTACCTCTAGCACAGATACGCAGTATTTT. It encodes CASSFEAGGTSSTDTQYF.

This clonotype was detected only once. V and J are TRBV2 and TRBJ2-4, with D maybe TRBD2 (5 bases). The CDR3 consists of 14 residues. V dropped 5 bases and J dropped 1 base, with 9 bases sitting between them. Germline V gene sequence: CDR1 SNHLY, CDR2 FYNNEI. The CDR3 protein is CASSSGSAKNIQYF. The CDR3 DNA follows: TGTGCCAGCAGTAGCGGTTCGGCCAAAAACATTCAGTACTTC.

The rearrangement joins TRBV19 to TRBJ2-2, with a weak D call TRBD2 (5 bases). The CDR3 is 15 residues long. Trimming took off 6 bases at V and 0 bases at J, with 11 bases between the two ends. The V gene's germline CDR1 is LNHDA and CDR2 SQIVND (reference sequence). DNA for the CDR3: TGTGCCAGTAGCCTTCTGGACTCGAACACCGGGGAGCTGTTTTTT. It codes for CASSLLDSNTGELFF.

The chain is built from TRBV6-1 and TRBJ2-2; D gene uncertain. The CDR3 covers 16 residues. Between the trimmed V and J ends, which lost 6 bases and 0 bases, there was a span of 14 bases. Germline CDR1 MNHNS, CDR2 SASEGT. The CDR3 here is CASSGNKYANTGELFF. CDR3 nucleotides: TGTGCCAGCAGCGGTAACAAGTACGCGAACACCGGGGAGCTGTTTTTT.

This chain links TRBV6-1 with TRBJ1-5; no definite D call. Looked up from germline, CDR1 is MNHNS and CDR2 is SASEGT. Trimming pared 6 bases from V and 4 bases from J, leaving 10 bases between. The CDR3 runs 13 residues. The CDR3 nucleotides are TGTGCCAGCAGCGGAGCGGCTAATCAGCCCCAGCATTTT. As protein: CASSGAANQPQHF.

The chain carries TRBV5-4 and TRBJ2-5; tentative D call: TRBD1 (6 bases). Trimming cost V 0 bases and J 1 base, with 13 bases left between them. This CDR3 comprises 16 residues. Germline V CDR1 and CDR2: SGHNT, YYREEE (reference sequence). CDR3 residues: CASSLAMTGPQETQYF. Written as DNA, the CDR3 is TGTGCCAGCAGCTTGGCGATGACAGGTCCCCAAGAGACCCAGTACTTC.

V is TRBV6-1 and J is TRBJ2-5, with D perhaps matching TRBD1 (5 bases). V lost 8 bases and J lost 9, with 16 bases in between. Germline CDR1 MNHNS, CDR2 SASEGT. This CDR3 is built from 12 residues. CDR3 coding DNA: TGTGCCAGCGCCGTGTTTGGGGCCCCCCAGTACTTC. This sequence encodes CASAVFGAPQYF.

The V call is TRBV2, the J call TRBJ2-3; the D gene is possibly TRBD2 (5 bases). The CDR3 has 16 residues. Trimming stripped 5 bases from V and 3 bases from J, with 18 bases between. The germline CDR1 and CDR2 sequences are SNHLY and FYNNEI. CDR3 bases: TGTGCCAGCAGTCTTAGACCGGGAAAACTTACAGATACGCAGTATTTT. Translated, it gives CASSLRPGKLTDTQYF.

The chain employs TRBV12-5 and TRBJ2-1; D tentatively reads TRBD1 or TRBD2 (5 bases each). The V and J ends lost 1 base and 5 bases respectively, with 18 bases between them. The CDR3 is 17 residues long. CDR1 is LGHNT, CDR2 FRNRAP, per germline. CDR3 sequence reads: CASGLAMTQGTHNEQFF. Here the CDR3 DNA reads TGTGCTAGTGGTTTGGCCATGACTCAAGGGACCCACAATGAGCAGTTCTTC. Full variable domain (outside the CDR3, taken from reference TRBV12-5 and TRBJ2-1): DARVTQTPRHKVTEMGQEVTMRCQPILGHNTVFWYRQTMMQGLELLAYFRNRAPLDDSGMPKDRFSAEMPDATLATLKIQPSEPRDSAVYFCASGLAMTQGTHNEQFFGPGTRLTVL.

This sequence joins TRBV6-1 and TRBJ2-7; 8 bases match TRBD2. The CDR3 runs 15 residues. CDR1 MNHNS and CDR2 SASEGT come from the germline V gene. V lost 0 bases, J lost 7 bases, and 8 bases stayed unmatched. The CDR3 nucleotides read TGTGCCAGCAGTGAAGCAGGTAGCGGGGCTGCAGAGCAGTACTTC. Translated: CASSEAGSGAAEQYF.

This clonotype was observed a handful of times. The rearrangement joins TRBV4-3 to TRBJ2-3; D remains ambiguous. CDR1 and CDR2 (germline): LGHNA, YSLEER. CDR3 size: 19 residues. Trimming cost V 4 bases and J 1 base, with 24 bases left between them. CDR3 region: CASSPREITAQRGTDTQYF. In DNA, the CDR3 is TGCGCCAGCAGCCCGAGAGAAATAACTGCCCAACGGGGCACAGATACGCAGTATTTT.

The gene calls are TRBV30 and TRBJ1-3; D not resolved. The germline V gene has CDR1 GTSNPN and CDR2 SVGIG (reference sequence). The CDR3 has 13 amino acids. V lost 0 bases, J lost 0 bases, and 3 bases lay in between. CDR3 loop: CAWSVSSGNTIYF. Here the CDR3 DNA reads TGTGCCTGGAGTGTCAGCTCTGGAAACACCATATATTTT. The full variable domain, with the rest looked up from reference TRBV30 and TRBJ1-3, is SQTIHQWPATLVQPVGSPLSLECTVEGTSNPNLYWYRQAAGRGLQLLFYSVGIGQISSEVPQNLSASRPQDRQFILSSKKLLLSDSGFYLCAWSVSSGNTIYFGEGSWLTVV.

This clonotype was counted ten times or more. The genes are TRBV7-2 and TRBJ1-1; D is possibly TRBD1 (5 bases). There are 18 residues in the CDR3. CDR1 is SGHTA, CDR2 FQGNSA, per germline. The ends were cut back, 4 bases at V and 1 base at J, with 22 bases in the middle. CDR3 in DNA: TGTGCCAGCAGCTCCCGAAGAAGACAGACCCCGTCGAACACTGAAGCTTTCTTT. It is translated as CASSSRRRQTPSNTEAFF.

In this sample, this clonotype turned up a few times. J is TRBJ1-5 and V is TRBV7-2; the D is unclear. The germline V gene has CDR1 SGHTA and CDR2 FQGNSA. The V and J ends lost 2 bases and 7 bases respectively, with 15 bases between them. The CDR3 spans 15 residues. The CDR3 spells CASSLIGSQDQPQHF. Written as DNA, the CDR3 is TGTGCCAGCAGCTTAATCGGCAGCCAGGACCAGCCCCAGCATTTT.

The chain employs TRBV2 and TRBJ2-7; tentative D call: TRBD1 (6 bases). The V gene's germline CDR1 is SNHLY and CDR2 FYNNEI. This CDR3 spans 13 amino acids. The V gene lost 9 bases and the J gene lost 6 bases, with 18 bases spanning the gap. The chain's CDR3 is CASHRTAQGEQYF. The CDR3 DNA reads TGTGCCAGTCATCGGACAGCTCAGGGCGAGCAGTACTTC.

The rearrangement uses TRBV24-1 and TRBJ2-1; 8 nucleotides align to TRBD1. The germline gives CDR1 KGHDR, CDR2 SFDVKD. V lost 4 bases, J lost 0 bases, and 7 bases stayed unmatched. The CDR3 consists of 17 residues. The CDR3 protein is CATSEDRESDSYNEQFF. The CDR3 nucleotides are TGTGCCACCAGTGAGGACAGGGAGTCGGACTCCTACAATGAGCAGTTCTTC.

This clonotype was seen a handful of times. The rearrangement uses TRBV6-6 and TRBJ1-4; weak D call: TRBD1 (5 bases). Between the trimmed V and J ends, which lost 3 bases and 8 bases, there was a span of 16 bases. The CDR3 is 15 residues long. Germline V gives CDR1 MNHNY, CDR2 SVGAGI (reference sequence). CDR3 DNA: TGTGCCAGCAGTTATGGGGGACGGCAAAACGAAAAACTGTTTTTT. It translates to CASSYGGRQNEKLFF.

The J gene is TRBJ2-1, the V gene TRBV7-9; the match to TRBD2 covers 8 bases. The CDR3 totals 14 residues. Germline V lookup: CDR1 SEHNR, CDR2 FQNEAQ (reference sequence). After removal of 6 bases from V and 5 bases from J, the junction contained 6 bases not matched to a gene. In DNA, the CDR3 is TGTGCCAGCAGAAGAGCGGGGGAGGACAATGAGCAGTTCTTC. Its protein product is CASRRAGEDNEQFF.

This clonotype was counted between two and nine times. The V call is TRBV7-9, the J call TRBJ1-2, with a tentative D call TRBD1 (5 bases). The CDR3 runs to 12 residues. The germline CDR1 and CDR2 sequences are SEHNR and FQNEAQ (reference sequence). V was shortened by 3 bases and J by 8 bases, with 10 bases between the two germline ends. CDR3 amino acids: CASSLSRDGYTF. CDR3 sequence (DNA): TGTGCCAGCAGCTTGTCTAGGGACGGCTACACCTTC.

The table lists this clonotype with a few counts. V is TRBV18 and J is TRBJ1-1; TRBD1 might be the D (5 bases). This CDR3 spans 16 amino acids. The V gene lost 3 bases and the J gene lost 5 bases, with 19 bases spanning the gap. Germline CDR1 and CDR2: KGHSH and LQKENI. CDR3 DNA sequence: TGTGCCAGCTCACCCTCCGTGAGGGGCCTGGGGACTGAAGCTTTCTTT. Encoded protein: CASSPSVRGLGTEAFF.

The chain employs TRBV9 and TRBJ1-1; the D gene is possibly TRBD1 (5 bases). Trimming took 3 bases from V and 8 from J, leaving 26 bases between them. CDR1 is SGDLS, CDR2 YYNGEE, per germline. The CDR3 has 17 residues. The CDR3 here is CASSGRGERTLEGEAFF. The CDR3 bases are TGTGCCAGCAGCGGTCGGGGGGAACGGACCCTCGAAGGGGAAGCTTTCTTT.

This clonotype was detected a few times. The chain links TRBV5-4 to TRBJ2-3; perhaps D is TRBD1 or TRBD2 (6 bases each). V shed 4 bases and J shed 7 bases, with 13 bases lying between them. Germline lookup yields CDR1 SGHNT and CDR2 YYREEE (reference sequence). CDR3 length equals 13 residues. As DNA, the CDR3 is TGTGCCAGCAGCCTTACAGGGAGGAATACGCAGTATTTT. Encoded protein: CASSLTGRNTQYF.

This chain uses TRBV7-2 with TRBJ2-3, with 8 bases matching TRBD2. V lost 5 bases to trimming and J lost 4 bases; unmatched junction nucleotides: 8. The CDR3 has 15 residues. The germline CDR1 and CDR2 sequences are SGHTA and FQGNSA. Written as DNA, the CDR3 is TGTGCCAGCAGCCCGGGGGGGGCATGGTCAGATACGCAGTATTTT. It specifies CASSPGGAWSDTQYF.

The table lists this clonotype with many counts. This chain uses TRBV7-2 with TRBJ2-7, with 12 nucleotides matching TRBD2. V gave up 9 bases and J gave up 1 base; unmatched junction bases: 7. Germline CDR1 is SGHTA and CDR2 is FQGNSA. The CDR3 has 15 residues. CDR3 DNA sequence: TGTGCCAGTAGTCTCCTAGCGGGAGGGTCCTACGAGCAGTACTTC. Translation gives CASSLLAGGSYEQYF. Supplemented by reference TRBV7-2 and TRBJ2-7, the full variable domain reads GAGVSQSPSNKVTEKGKDVELRCDPISGHTALYWYRQSLGQGLEFLIYFQGNSAPDKSGLPSDRFSAERTGGSVSTLTIQRTQQEDSAVYLCASSLLAGGSYEQYFGPGTRLTVT.

V gene TRBV7-6 combines with J gene TRBJ1-1, with TRBD1 matching over 10 bases. V lost 4 bases and J lost 0; bases outside the gene matches: 8. Germline assignment: CDR1 SGHVS and CDR2 FNYEAQ. The CDR3 length is 17 residues. CDR3 DNA: TGTGCCAGCAGCTCCATCCCGGGACAGGGGATGAACACTGAAGCTTTCTTT. The encoded protein is CASSSIPGQGMNTEAFF. Drawing the rest from reference TRBV7-6 and TRBJ1-1, the complete variable domain is GAGVSQSPRYKVTKRGQDVALRCDPISGHVSLYWYRQALGQGPEFLTYFNYEAQQDKSGLPNDRFSAERPEGSISTLTIQRTEQRDSAMYRCASSSIPGQGMNTEAFFGQGTRLTVV.

J is TRBJ1-1 and V is TRBV4-3; TRBD1 might be the D (6 bases). Deletions cut 4 bases from V and 3 bases from J, with 12 bases between. From germline, CDR1 is LGHNA and CDR2 YSLEER. CDR3 size: 14 residues. CDR3 protein: CASSLGGRDTEAFF. In nucleotides, the CDR3 is TGCGCCAGCAGCCTAGGGGGGCGCGACACTGAAGCTTTCTTT.

The chain links TRBV7-2 to TRBJ1-5; a possible D gene is TRBD1 (6 bases). V was shortened by 6 bases and J by 1 base, with 13 bases between the two germline ends. Germline loops: CDR1 SGHTA, CDR2 FQGNSA. There are 15 residues in the CDR3. As DNA, the CDR3 is TGTGCCAGCAGTCCCAGGGGATGGAGCAATCAGCCCCAGCATTTT. The encoded protein is CASSPRGWSNQPQHF.

V gene TRBV12-3 or TRBV12-4 combines with J gene TRBJ2-1; 13 nucleotides line up with TRBD2. V was pared by 5 bases and J by 8 bases, with 9 bases of the junction left unmatched. The CDR3 extends over 16 amino acids. The CDR3 bases are TGTGCCAGCAGTCCCCGGACTAGCGGGAGAGAGGATGAGCAGTTCTTC. Protein: CASSPRTSGREDEQFF.

The CDR3 protein is CASRPGGNTIYF. DNA of the CDR3: TGTGCCAGCAGACCTGGGGGAAACACCATATATTTT. The V call is TRBV7-2, the J call TRBJ1-3, with D uncertain. Trimming shortened V by 6 bases and J by 4 bases, and 7 bases separated the two germline ends. This CDR3 has 12 amino acids. Germline V CDR1 and CDR2: SGHTA, FQGNSA.